The next 15 T cell receptor beta chains were all read from a single sample in a study of T cells expressing NK-cell markers. From the 5' RACE reads, TCRdb lists one entry per CDR3 protein and no DNA. This sample's table reports about 400,000 distinct CDR3 sequences. The sequencing input was blood T cells: a sorted CD56 or NKG2C T cell subset, CD4+ or CD8+ T cells, or bulk PBMC T cells (not recorded which). These receptor sequences come from a woman aged 45-65 years in good health.

V usage is TRBV11-3 and J usage is TRBJ2-1; the D call from TCRdb, TRBD2, cannot be confirmed without DNA. CDR3 size: 16 residues. Germline CDR1 and CDR2: SGHNT and YENEEA. This CDR3 reads CASRSWSSGSLDEQFF.

The chain carries TRBV6-4 and TRBJ1-1; TCRdb's D call, TRBD1, is unchecked because there is no DNA. The CDR3 is 15 residues long. The germline V gene encodes CDR1 MRHNA and CDR2 SNTAGT. The chain's CDR3 is CASSDSARGGTEAFF.

This rearrangement joins TRBV12-3 or TRBV12-4 to TRBJ2-1; without DNA, the TCRdb call of TRBD2 cannot be checked. This CDR3 is built from 16 residues. The CDR3 sequence: CASSPQLAGASNEQFF.

This rearrangement joins TRBV24-1 to TRBJ2-3; TCRdb's D gene call, TRBD1, goes unchecked for lack of DNA. CDR3 length: 13 amino acids. Germline CDR1 is KGHDR and CDR2 is SFDVKD. CDR3 sequence reads: CATQRDGTDTQYF.

The rearrangement joins TRBV9 to TRBJ2-2. Germline lookup yields CDR1 SGDLS and CDR2 YYNGEE. The CDR3 runs to 14 residues. The CDR3 region is CASSVTSNTGELFF.

This chain links TRBV20-1 with TRBJ2-1; TCRdb's D gene call, TRBD1, goes unchecked for lack of DNA. The CDR3 has 16 residues. Per the germline V gene, CDR1 is DFQATT and CDR2 is SNEGSKA (reference sequence). CDR3: CSARDEGGVSYNEQFF.

The V call is TRBV5-1, the J call TRBJ2-3; TCRdb designates TRBD2, a call that cannot be tested without DNA. Germline V gene data show CDR1 as SGHRS and CDR2 as YFSETQ. The CDR3 spans 15 residues. Here the CDR3 reads CASSVAGDKTDTQYF.

V usage is TRBV27 and J usage is TRBJ2-5; TCRdb's D gene call, TRBD1, goes unchecked for lack of DNA. Germline V gene data show CDR1 as MNHEY and CDR2 as SMNVEV (reference sequence). This CDR3 region has 13 residues. The CDR3 loop reads CASTGTRGETQYF.

This rearrangement joins TRBV5-1 to TRBJ2-5; TCRdb picks TRBD2, but there is no DNA to check that call. CDR1 and CDR2 from the germline V gene are SGHRS and YFSETQ. The CDR3 is made up of 14 amino acids. The CDR3 sequence is CASSPPAGVATQYF.

The J gene is TRBJ2-7, the V gene TRBV7-2. CDR3 length: 14 amino acids. CDR1 and CDR2 (germline): SGHTA, FQGNSA. Here the CDR3 reads CASSLSGSKYEQYF.

This chain links TRBV12-3 or TRBV12-4 with TRBJ2-1; absent DNA, TCRdb's TRBD1 call cannot be checked. The CDR3 loop spans 15 amino acids. CDR3 residues: CASSPSRTPGNEQFF.

This rearrangement joins TRBV11-2 to TRBJ2-1. CDR3 length: 12 residues. CDR1 and CDR2 (germline): SGHAT, FQNNGV. The CDR3 reads CASDMTVDEQFF. The entire variable domain, with the rest obtained from reference TRBV11-2 and TRBJ2-1, is as follows: EAGVAQSPRYKIIEKRQSVAFWCNPISGHATLYWYQQILGQGPKLLIQFQNNGVVDDSQLPKDRFSAERLKGVDSTLKIQPAKLEDSAVYLCASDMTVDEQFFGPGTRLTVL.

The rearrangement joins TRBV7-9 to TRBJ1-1; the D call from TCRdb, TRBD1, cannot be confirmed without DNA. Germline V gene sequence: CDR1 SEHNR, CDR2 FQNEAQ (reference sequence). CDR3 size: 14 residues. The CDR3: CASSDWGPNTEAFF.

The chain links TRBV2 to TRBJ1-6. This CDR3 has 15 residues. Per germline, CDR1 SNHLY and CDR2 FYNNEI. CDR3 sequence reads: CASSEAAGLASPLHF. Looking up the rest from reference TRBV2 and TRBJ1-6 gives the full variable domain: EPEVTQTPSHQVTQMGQEVILRCVPISNHLYFYWYRQILGQKVEFLVSFYNNEISEKSEIFDDQFSVERPDGSNFTLKIRSTKLEDSAMYFCASSEAAGLASPLHFGNGTRLTVT.

This chain links TRBV30 with TRBJ1-1; checking the TCRdb D call of TRBD1 is not possible without DNA. The CDR3 has 13 residues. Germline-derived CDR1 and CDR2 are GTSNPN and SVGIG (reference sequence). The CDR3 sequence is CACPGQGDTEAFF. The whole variable domain, remainder taken from reference TRBV30 and TRBJ1-1, is SQTIHQWPATLVQPVGSPLSLECTVEGTSNPNLYWYRQAAGRGLQLLFYSVGIGQISSEVPQNLSASRPQDRQFILSSKKLLLSDSGFYLCACPGQGDTEAFFGQGTRLTVV.